This T cell receptor beta chain was documented in a study of T cell responses to AZD1222 COVID-19 vaccine. Whole-study results and caveats: After the peak T cell response, and only then, were repertoires sampled.

On this clone itself: The antigen remains undetermined.

The method was immunoSEQ multiplex PCR; TCRdb's version includes in-frame clones alone and lacks a portion of them. The sample carries just under 80,000 clones, under 95% recorded once. J was trimmed by 1 base and V by 0 bases; bases with no gene match: 4. This CDR3 is built from 16 residues. Germline V gives CDR1 SGDLS, CDR2 YYNGEE. The sequenced sample was peripheral blood, obtained 28 days after the second AZD1222 dose. This chain uses TRBV9 with TRBJ2-1, with 7 bases aligning to TRBD1. The sequence came from an adult who received the AZD1222 COVID-19 vaccine. The DNA for the CDR3 is TGTGCCAGCAGCGTAGAGGGGGACAGATCCTACAATGAGCAGTTCTTC. This sequence encodes CASSVEGDRSYNEQFF.